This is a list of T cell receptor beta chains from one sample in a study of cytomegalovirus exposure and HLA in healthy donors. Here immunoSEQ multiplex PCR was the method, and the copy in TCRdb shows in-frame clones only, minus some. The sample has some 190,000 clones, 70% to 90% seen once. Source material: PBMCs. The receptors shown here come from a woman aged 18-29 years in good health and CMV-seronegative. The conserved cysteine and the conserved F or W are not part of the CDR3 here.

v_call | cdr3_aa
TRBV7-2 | ASSLVGLAQVETQY
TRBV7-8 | ASSHLGTENYGYT
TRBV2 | ASTMDTSGNTIY
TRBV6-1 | ASSEVTGAAYEQY
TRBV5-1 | ASSSTGVNTEAF
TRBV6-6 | ASSHRVQETQY
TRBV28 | ASSLWGTGGGNQPQH
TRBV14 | ASSQEARNSYNEQF
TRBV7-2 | ASSLDSYEQF
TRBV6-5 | ASSAQPGLDYEQY
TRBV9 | ASSPRAGGIYEQY
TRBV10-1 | ASSTGTGGYT
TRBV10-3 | AISESESGGRYNEQF
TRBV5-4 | ASSLFGGEGETQY
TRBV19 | ASGFSGTKTEAF
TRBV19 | ASSIGRTGIGEKLV
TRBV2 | ASSTGTGVPQPQH
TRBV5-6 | ASSFWGGLTDTQY
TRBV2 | ASSGLTRNTEAF
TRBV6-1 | ASRAGLGETQY
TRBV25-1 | ASSELGGTYGYT
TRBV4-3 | ASSQVLAESNNEQF
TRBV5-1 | ASSLRTSGTYEQY
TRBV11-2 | ASTEDYRLGETQY
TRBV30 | AWRSGTGGYEQY
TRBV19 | ASSIGAGGAYGYT
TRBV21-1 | ASDWAGRGHYGYT
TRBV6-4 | ASSDSPGAGELF
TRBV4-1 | ASSQRVLGASNQPQH
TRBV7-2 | ASSSTGQNYGYT
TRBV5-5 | ASSLGLRGFTDTQY
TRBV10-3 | AISDPGQGSYGYT
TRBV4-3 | ASSRYVTGGNEKLF
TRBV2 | ASTDRRSNEKLF
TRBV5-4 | ASSQKTQANYGYT
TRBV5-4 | ASSLLLREGFTDTQY
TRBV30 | AWSYRLAAANTGELF
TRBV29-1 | SVLDRVSTGELF
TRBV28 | ASRTGGLGTGELF
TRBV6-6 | ASSRTGQSLH
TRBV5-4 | ASRKGLAEETQY
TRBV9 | ASSVAFGAGIYNEQF
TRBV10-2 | ASIGTGGFEQY
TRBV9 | ASSVAQGFLGGYT
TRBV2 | ASSEASGTEAF
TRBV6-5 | ASKLQETQY
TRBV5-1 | ASSLPGTPGTDTQY
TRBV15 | ATSRGQTQY
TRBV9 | ASRPGGTYYNEQF
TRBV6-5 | ASSYSKAGNQPQH
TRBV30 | AWSEGVGYGYT
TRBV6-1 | ASTQSEGGYNEQF
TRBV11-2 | ASSLDPRQTDTQY
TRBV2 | ASDRDSNTGELF
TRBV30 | AWRTGNGAHSPLH
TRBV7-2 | ASSSPRDIVSYEQY
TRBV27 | ASRLQGPGGNPQH